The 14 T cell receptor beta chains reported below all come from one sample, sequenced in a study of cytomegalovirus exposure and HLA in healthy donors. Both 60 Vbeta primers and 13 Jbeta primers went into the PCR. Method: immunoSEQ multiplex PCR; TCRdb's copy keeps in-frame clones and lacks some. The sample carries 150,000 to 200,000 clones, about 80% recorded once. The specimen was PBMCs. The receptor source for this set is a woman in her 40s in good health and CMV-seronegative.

The CDR3 nucleotides read TGTGCCAGCAGCCTCCCGGACTACCCCTACGAGCAGTACTTC. This sequence encodes CASSLPDYPYEQYF. This chain uses TRBV5-4 with TRBJ2-7; D is possibly TRBD2 (6 bases). This CDR3 is built from 14 residues. V lost 4 bases and J 2 bases, leaving 13 bases between the germline ends. Germline V lookup: CDR1 SGHNT, CDR2 YYREEE (reference sequence).

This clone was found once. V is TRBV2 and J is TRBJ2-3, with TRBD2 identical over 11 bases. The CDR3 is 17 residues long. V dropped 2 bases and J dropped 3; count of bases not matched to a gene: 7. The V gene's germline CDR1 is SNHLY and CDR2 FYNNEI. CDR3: CASSETSGGLSTDTQYF. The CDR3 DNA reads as TGTGCCAGCAGTGAAACTAGCGGGGGTCTTTCAACAGATACGCAGTATTTT.

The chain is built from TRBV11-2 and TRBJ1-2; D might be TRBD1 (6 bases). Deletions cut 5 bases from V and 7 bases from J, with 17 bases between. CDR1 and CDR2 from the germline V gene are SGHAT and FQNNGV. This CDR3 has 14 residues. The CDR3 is CASSGMGGPSGYTF. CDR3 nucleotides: TGTGCCAGCAGCGGGATGGGGGGGCCGAGTGGCTACACCTTC.

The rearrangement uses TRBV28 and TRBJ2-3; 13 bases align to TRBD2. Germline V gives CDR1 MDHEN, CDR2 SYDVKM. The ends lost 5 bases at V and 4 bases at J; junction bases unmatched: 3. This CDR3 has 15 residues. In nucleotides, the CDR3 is TGTGCCAGCAGTCGGACTAGCGGGAGAGCAGATACGCAGTATTTT. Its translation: CASSRTSGRADTQYF.

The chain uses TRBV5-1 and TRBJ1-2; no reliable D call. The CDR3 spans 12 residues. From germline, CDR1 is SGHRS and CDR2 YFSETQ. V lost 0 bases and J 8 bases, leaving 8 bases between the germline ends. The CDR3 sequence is CASSLALSGYTF. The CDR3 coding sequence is TGCGCCAGCAGCTTGGCTTTATCGGGCTACACCTTC.

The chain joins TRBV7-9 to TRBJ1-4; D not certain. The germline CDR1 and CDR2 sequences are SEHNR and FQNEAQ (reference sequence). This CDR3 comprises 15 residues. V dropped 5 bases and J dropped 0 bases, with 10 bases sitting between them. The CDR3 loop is CASSALQTTNEKLFF. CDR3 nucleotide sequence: TGTGCCAGCAGCGCCCTACAGACAACTAATGAAAAACTGTTTTTT.

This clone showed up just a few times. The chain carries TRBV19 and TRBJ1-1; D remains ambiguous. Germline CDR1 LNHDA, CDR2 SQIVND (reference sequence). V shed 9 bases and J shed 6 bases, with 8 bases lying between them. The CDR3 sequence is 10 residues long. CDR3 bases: TGTGCCAGCTTGGGCGCTGAAGCTTTCTTT. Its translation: CASLGAEAFF.

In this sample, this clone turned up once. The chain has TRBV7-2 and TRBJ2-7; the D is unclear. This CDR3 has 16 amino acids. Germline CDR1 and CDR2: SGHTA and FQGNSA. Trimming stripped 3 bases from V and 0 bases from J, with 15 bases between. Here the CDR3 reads CASSFGTYPSSYEQYF. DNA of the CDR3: TGTGCCAGCAGCTTCGGAACGTACCCTAGCTCCTACGAGCAGTACTTC.

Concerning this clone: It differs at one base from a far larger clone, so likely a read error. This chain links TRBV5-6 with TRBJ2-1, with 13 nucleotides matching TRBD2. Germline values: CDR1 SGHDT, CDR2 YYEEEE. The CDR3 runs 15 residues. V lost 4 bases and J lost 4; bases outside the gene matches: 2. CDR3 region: CASSQLAGGYNEQFF. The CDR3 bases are TGTGCCAGCAGCCAACTAGCGGGAGGGTACAATGAGCAGTTCTTC.

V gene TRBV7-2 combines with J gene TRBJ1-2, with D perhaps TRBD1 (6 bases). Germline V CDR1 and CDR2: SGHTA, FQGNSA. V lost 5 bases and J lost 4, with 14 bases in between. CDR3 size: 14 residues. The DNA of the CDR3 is TGTGCCAGCAGCCTATCCGGGACAAGCTATGGCTACACCTTC. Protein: CASSLSGTSYGYTF.

The DNA of the CDR3 is TGTGCCAGCAGCTCCTGGGGGGGGCCGGATGAAAAACTGTTTTTT. This gives the protein CASSSWGGPDEKLFF. The chain is built from TRBV11-2 and TRBJ1-4; D is possibly TRBD1 (6 bases). V lost 4 bases, J lost 6 bases, and 15 bases lay in between. Germline CDR1 SGHAT, CDR2 FQNNGV. This CDR3 has 15 residues.

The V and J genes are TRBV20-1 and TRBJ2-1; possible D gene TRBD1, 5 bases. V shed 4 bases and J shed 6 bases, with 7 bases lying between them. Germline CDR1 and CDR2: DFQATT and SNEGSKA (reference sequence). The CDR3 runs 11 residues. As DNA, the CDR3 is TGCAGTGCTACCGACAGCAATGAGCAGTTCTTC. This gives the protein CSATDSNEQFF.

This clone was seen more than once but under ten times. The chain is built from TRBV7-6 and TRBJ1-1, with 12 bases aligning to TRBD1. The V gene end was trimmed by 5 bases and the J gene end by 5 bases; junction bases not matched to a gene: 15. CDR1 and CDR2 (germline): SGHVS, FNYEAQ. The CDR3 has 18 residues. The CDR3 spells CASSPYRPGQGARTEAFF. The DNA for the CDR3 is TGTGCCAGCAGCCCCTATAGGCCGGGACAGGGGGCGCGTACTGAAGCTTTCTTT.

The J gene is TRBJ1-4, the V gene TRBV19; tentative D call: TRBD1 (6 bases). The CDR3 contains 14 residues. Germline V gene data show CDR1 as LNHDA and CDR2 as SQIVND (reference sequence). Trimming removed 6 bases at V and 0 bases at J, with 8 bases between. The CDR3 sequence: CASRTGATNEKLFF. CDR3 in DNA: TGTGCCAGTAGGACAGGCGCAACTAATGAAAAACTGTTTTTT.